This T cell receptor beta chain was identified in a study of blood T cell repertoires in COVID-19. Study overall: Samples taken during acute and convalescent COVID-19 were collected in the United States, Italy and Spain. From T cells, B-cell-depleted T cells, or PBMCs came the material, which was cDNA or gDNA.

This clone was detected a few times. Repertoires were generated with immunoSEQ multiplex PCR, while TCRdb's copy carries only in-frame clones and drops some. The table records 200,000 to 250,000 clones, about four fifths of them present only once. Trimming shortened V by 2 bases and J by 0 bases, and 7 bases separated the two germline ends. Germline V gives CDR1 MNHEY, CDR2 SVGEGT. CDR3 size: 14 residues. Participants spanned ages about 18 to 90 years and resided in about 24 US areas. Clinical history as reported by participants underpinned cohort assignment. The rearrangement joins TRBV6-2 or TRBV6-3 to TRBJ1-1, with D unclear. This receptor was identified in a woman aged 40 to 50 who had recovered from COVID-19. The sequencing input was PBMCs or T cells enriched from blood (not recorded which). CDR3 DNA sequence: TGTGCCAGCAGTTACGTACAGATGAACACTGAAGCTTTCTTT. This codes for CASSYVQMNTEAFF.